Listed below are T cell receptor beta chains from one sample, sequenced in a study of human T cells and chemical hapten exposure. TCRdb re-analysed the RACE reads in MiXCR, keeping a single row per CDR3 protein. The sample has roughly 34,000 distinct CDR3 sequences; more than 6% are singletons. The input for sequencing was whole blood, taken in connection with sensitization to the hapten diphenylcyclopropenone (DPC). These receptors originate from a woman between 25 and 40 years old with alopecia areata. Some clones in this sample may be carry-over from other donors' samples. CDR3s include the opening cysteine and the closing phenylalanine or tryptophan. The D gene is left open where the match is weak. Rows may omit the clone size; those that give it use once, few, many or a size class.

CDR3nt: TGTGCCAGCAGCTTAGCCGGACAGGGAGGGCAAGAGACCCAGTACTTC
CDR3aa: CASSLAGQGGQETQYF
abundance: many
v_gene: TRBV7-2
d_gene: -
j_gene: TRBJ2-5

CDR3nt: TGCGCCAGCAGCTTGGGGCAGGGGAGGGACACTGAAGCTTTCTTT
CDR3aa: CASSLGQGRDTEAFF
abundance: few
v_gene: TRBV5-1
d_gene: -
j_gene: TRBJ1-1

CDR3nt: TGTGCCAGCAGAGGGGGGGTCAGCACAGATACGCAGTATTTT
CDR3aa: CASRGGVSTDTQYF
abundance: few
v_gene: TRBV6-1
d_gene: -
j_gene: TRBJ2-3

CDR3nt: TGTGCCAGCAGCCCACGGGATGAGACCGGGGAGCTGTTTTTT
CDR3aa: CASSPRDETGELFF
abundance: -
v_gene: TRBV12-3/TRBV12-4
d_gene: -
j_gene: TRBJ2-2

CDR3nt: TGTGCCAGCAGTTACCCCAGACAGCTACTGAACACTGAAGCTTTCTTT
CDR3aa: CASSYPRQLLNTEAFF
abundance: many
v_gene: TRBV6-2/TRBV6-3
d_gene: -
j_gene: TRBJ1-1

CDR3nt: TGTGCCAGCAGCTTAGATCCCAATAGTGAGCAGTTCTTC
CDR3aa: CASSLDPNSEQFF
abundance: many
v_gene: TRBV7-8
d_gene: -
j_gene: TRBJ2-1

CDR3nt: TGTGCCAGCAGTTCCGACGACCGAGTCAATCAGCCCCAGCATTTT
CDR3aa: CASSSDDRVNQPQHF
abundance: many
v_gene: TRBV6-2/TRBV6-3
d_gene: -
j_gene: TRBJ1-5

CDR3nt: TGCGCCAGCAGCGTTGCGAGGGGCGCGGACACCGGGGAGCTGTTTTTT
CDR3aa: CASSVARGADTGELFF
abundance: -
v_gene: TRBV5-1
d_gene: -
j_gene: TRBJ2-2

CDR3nt: TGTGCCAGCAGTCCCCGACAGAGCACAGATACGCAGTATTTT
CDR3aa: CASSPRQSTDTQYF
abundance: few
v_gene: TRBV12-3/TRBV12-4
d_gene: -
j_gene: TRBJ2-3

CDR3nt: TGTGCCAGCAGTGAAGGGGGAAGTACTGAAGCTTTCTTT
CDR3aa: CASSEGGSTEAFF
abundance: few
v_gene: TRBV2
d_gene: -
j_gene: TRBJ1-1

CDR3nt: TGTGCCAGCTCACCTTCCCGGCAGGGGGCGCGTGACACCGGGGAGCTGTTTTTT
CDR3aa: CASSPSRQGARDTGELFF
abundance: -
v_gene: TRBV18
d_gene: TRBD1
j_gene: TRBJ2-2

CDR3nt: TGTGCCAGCAGCGGAATACCGGGCTCTGGAAACACCATATATTTT
CDR3aa: CASSGIPGSGNTIYF
abundance: -
v_gene: TRBV6-2/TRBV6-3
d_gene: -
j_gene: TRBJ1-3

CDR3nt: TGCGCCAGCAGTCGAAAGGGACGGACGAACACCGGGGAGCTGTTTTTT
CDR3aa: CASSRKGRTNTGELFF
abundance: -
v_gene: TRBV23-1
d_gene: -
j_gene: TRBJ2-2

CDR3nt: TGCGCCAGCAGGTACGAACAGGGGGCCCGGACAGATACGCAGTATTTT
CDR3aa: CASRYEQGARTDTQYF
abundance: many
v_gene: TRBV5-1
d_gene: TRBD1
j_gene: TRBJ2-3

CDR3nt: TGTGCCAGCAGCCGGGGACCCGGCCCCCAGTACAATGAGCAGTTCTTC
CDR3aa: CASSRGPGPQYNEQFF
abundance: few
v_gene: TRBV7-2
d_gene: -
j_gene: TRBJ2-1

CDR3nt: TGTGCCAGCAGTTTAAATACAGGGAACACTGAAGCTTTCTTT
CDR3aa: CASSLNTGNTEAFF
abundance: few
v_gene: TRBV12-3/TRBV12-4
d_gene: -
j_gene: TRBJ1-1

CDR3nt: TGCAGCGTTGCAGGACCTGAAGCTTTCTTT
CDR3aa: CSVAGPEAFF
abundance: many
v_gene: TRBV29-1
d_gene: -
j_gene: TRBJ1-1